This T cell receptor (beta chain) was observed in a study of CD8 T cells in Susac syndrome. Overall study results and limits: An acknowledgment was made by the study that its TCR sequencing and HLA analysis involved relatively few individuals.

CDR3 length: 18 residues. The trim removed 0 bases at V and 0 bases at J, leaving 10 bases unmatched. Germline V gene data show CDR1 as MDHEN and CDR2 as SYDVKM. Those who served as multiple sclerosis controls were treatment-naive patients with stable or active relapsing-remitting disease. The TEMRA cells underwent FACS enrichment, while the CD8+ and CD4+ T cells underwent negative isolation. Details on this clonotype: Antigen: not known.

After extraction with the RNeasy kit, about 0.5 to 1 ug of the RNA was reverse transcribed using random hexamers. TCRdb fed the immunoSEQ multiplex PCR reads into MiXCR, producing one record per CDR3 protein. In the table there are about 400,000 distinct CDR3 sequences, 75% to 90% of which are singletons. The sample was CD8+ T cells from PBMCs. The chain has TRBV28 and TRBJ2-7, with 8 bases matching TRBD1. This TCR was recovered from a human donor with multiple sclerosis. CDR3 in amino acids: CASSLWGPRDRISYEQYF. The DNA for the CDR3 is TGTGCCAGCAGTTTATGGGGCCCCCGGGACAGGATCTCCTACGAGCAGTACTTC.